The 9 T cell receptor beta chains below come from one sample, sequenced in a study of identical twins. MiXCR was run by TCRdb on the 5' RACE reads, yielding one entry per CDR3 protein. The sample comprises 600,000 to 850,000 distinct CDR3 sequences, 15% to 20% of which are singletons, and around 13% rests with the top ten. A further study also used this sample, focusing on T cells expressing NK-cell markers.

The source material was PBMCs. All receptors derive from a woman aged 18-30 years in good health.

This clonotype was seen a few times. The chain's CDR3 is CASSLAASGRGTDTQYF. For the CDR3, the DNA is TGTGCCAGCAGTTTAGCGGCCAGCGGGAGGGGCACAGATACGCAGTATTTT. The chain couples TRBV12-3 or TRBV12-4 to TRBJ2-3, with 10 bases matching TRBD2. This CDR3 is built from 17 residues. The trim removed 0 bases at V and 1 base at J, leaving 4 bases unmatched.

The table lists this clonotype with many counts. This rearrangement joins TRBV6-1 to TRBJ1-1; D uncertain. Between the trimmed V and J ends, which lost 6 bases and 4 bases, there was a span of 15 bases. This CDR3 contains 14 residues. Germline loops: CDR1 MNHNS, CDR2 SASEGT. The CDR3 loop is CASRPGGAGTEAFF. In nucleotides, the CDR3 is TGTGCCAGCAGGCCAGGAGGCGCAGGCACTGAAGCTTTCTTT.

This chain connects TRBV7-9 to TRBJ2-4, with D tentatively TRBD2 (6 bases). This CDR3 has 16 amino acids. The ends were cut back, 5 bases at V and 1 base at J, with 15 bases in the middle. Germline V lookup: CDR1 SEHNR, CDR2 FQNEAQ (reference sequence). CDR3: CASSPWDGGAKNIQYF. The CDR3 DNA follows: TGTGCCAGCAGCCCATGGGATGGAGGGGCCAAAAACATTCAGTACTTC.

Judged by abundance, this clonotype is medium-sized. CDR3 protein: CASSPIGGQETQYF. For the CDR3, the DNA is TGTGCCAGCAGCCCCATAGGCGGCCAAGAGACCCAGTACTTC. The chain is built from TRBV12-3 or TRBV12-4 and TRBJ2-5; no definite D call. There are 14 residues in the CDR3. V lost 6 bases, J lost 1 base, and 12 bases lay in between.

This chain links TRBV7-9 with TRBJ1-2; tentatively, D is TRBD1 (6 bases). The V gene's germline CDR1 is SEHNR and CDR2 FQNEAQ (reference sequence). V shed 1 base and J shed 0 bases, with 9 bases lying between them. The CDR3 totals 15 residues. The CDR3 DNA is TGTGCCAGCAGCTTAGGAAGGGGGTCTAACTATGGCTACACCTTC. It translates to CASSLGRGSNYGYTF.

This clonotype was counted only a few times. CDR3 protein: CASSLAQVNQPQHF. CDR3 sequence (DNA): TGTGCCAGCAGTTTAGCCCAGGTCAATCAGCCCCAGCATTTT. V gene TRBV12-3 or TRBV12-4 combines with J gene TRBJ1-5; D is unclear. Trimming took off 0 bases at V and 3 bases at J, with 6 bases between the two ends. The CDR3 sequence is 14 residues long.

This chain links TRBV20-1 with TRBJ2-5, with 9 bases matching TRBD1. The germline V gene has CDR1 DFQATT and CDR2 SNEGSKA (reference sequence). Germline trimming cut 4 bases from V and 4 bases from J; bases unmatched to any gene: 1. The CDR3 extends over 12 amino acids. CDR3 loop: CSAMGQGETQYF. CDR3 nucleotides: TGCAGTGCTATGGGACAGGGAGAGACCCAGTACTTC.

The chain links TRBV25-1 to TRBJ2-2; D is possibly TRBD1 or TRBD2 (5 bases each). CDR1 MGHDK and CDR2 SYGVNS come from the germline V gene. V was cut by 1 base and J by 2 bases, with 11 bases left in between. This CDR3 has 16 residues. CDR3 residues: CASSEWGDRNTGELFF. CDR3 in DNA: TGTGCCAGCAGTGAATGGGGAGACAGAAACACCGGGGAGCTGTTTTTT.

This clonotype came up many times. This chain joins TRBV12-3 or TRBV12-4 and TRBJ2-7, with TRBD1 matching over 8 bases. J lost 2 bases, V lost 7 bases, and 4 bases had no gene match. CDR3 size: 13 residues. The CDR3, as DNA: TGTGCCAGCACTCGGGACAGGCCCTACGAGCAGTACTTC. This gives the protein CASTRDRPYEQYF.